The 10 T cell receptor beta chains below come from one sample, sequenced in a study of glioma-infiltrating T cells. The iRepertoire nested amplicon-rescue multiplex PCR amplified TCR alpha and beta CDR3s from RNA. TCRdb re-analysed the multiplex PCR reads in MiXCR, keeping a single row per CDR3 protein. Among under 200,000 distinct CDR3 sequences, roughly two fifths were seen once, and the ten largest hold about 5.2%. The specimen was glioma tissue, nonneoplastic brain tissue, or PBMCs (not recorded which). These receptors came from a human donor with low-grade glioma or glioblastoma, undergoing nonglioma brain surgery, or in good health (not recorded which).

This clonotype was detected ten times or more. The V call is TRBV20-1, the J call TRBJ2-5, with 9 bases fitting TRBD2. Germline CDR1 is DFQATT and CDR2 is SNEGSKA (reference sequence). The CDR3 runs to 12 residues. V lost 6 bases to trimming and J lost 5 bases; unmatched junction nucleotides: 4. The CDR3 nucleotides read TGCAGTGCGGACACTAGCGGGGAGACCCAGTACTTC. Translating gives CSADTSGETQYF.

A note on this clonotype: A much more abundant neighbour one base away suggests this may be a read error. The chain is built from TRBV7-2 and TRBJ2-1; D not certain. The ends were cut back, 0 bases at V and 10 bases at J, with 13 bases in the middle. CDR1 and CDR2 from the germline V gene are SGHTA and FQGNSA. This CDR3 spans 14 amino acids. The CDR3 spells CASSLARSGEEQFF. As DNA, the CDR3 is TGTGCCAGCAGCTTAGCGCGGAGTGGCGAGGAGCAGTTCTTC.

Many counts were recorded for this clonotype. The J gene is TRBJ2-3, the V gene TRBV6-1, with D possibly TRBD2 on 6 matching bases. Germline V gene data show CDR1 as MNHNS and CDR2 as SASEGT. The ends were cut back, 5 bases at V and 0 bases at J, with 18 bases in the middle. This CDR3 region has 17 residues. The CDR3 is CASSPLPGGSSTDTQYF. The DNA of the CDR3 is TGTGCCAGCAGTCCCCTCCCCGGGGGTTCTAGCACAGATACGCAGTATTTT.

This clonotype was observed many times. The V gene is TRBV28, the J gene TRBJ2-5, with D possibly being TRBD1 (5 bases). V dropped 7 bases and J dropped 3 bases, with 12 bases sitting between them. Germline CDR1 reads MDHEN; CDR2 reads SYDVKM. This CDR3 has 13 amino acids. The CDR3 loop reads CASTLTEKETQYF. CDR3 bases: TGTGCCAGCACCCTGACAGAAAAAGAGACCCAGTACTTC.

A remark on this clonotype: A much larger clone differs by one base, so this may be a read error. Likely a read error: the CDR3 ends without its conserved phenylalanine or tryptophan. This rearrangement joins TRBV20-1 to TRBJ1-6; possible D gene TRBD1, 5 bases. The CDR3 spans 14 residues. Trimming shortened V by 4 bases and J by 6 bases, and 13 bases separated the two germline ends. Germline V gene data show CDR1 as DFQATT and CDR2 as SNEGSKA (reference sequence). CDR3 loop: CSATARGSNSPLHL. In DNA, the CDR3 is TGCAGTGCTACTGCTCGGGGCAGTAATTCACCCCTCCACCTT.

The chain has TRBV19 and TRBJ1-5; possibly TRBD1 for D (6 bases). Germline CDR1 is LNHDA and CDR2 is SQIVND (reference sequence). This CDR3 has 15 residues. Trimming took 11 bases from V and 2 from J, leaving 19 bases between them. CDR3 amino acids: CAGGVQGGGNQPQHF. The DNA for the CDR3 is TGTGCCGGGGGAGTACAGGGCGGAGGCAATCAGCCCCAGCATTTT.

The chain joins TRBV3-1 to TRBJ2-7, with D uncertain. Deletions cut 2 bases from V and 0 bases from J, with 14 bases between. In germline, CDR1 is LGHDT, CDR2 YNNKEL (reference sequence). The CDR3 loop spans 16 amino acids. CDR3 DNA sequence: TGTGCCAGCAGCCAACGAGGCTACGGTGACTCCTACGAGCAGTACTTC. Translation gives CASSQRGYGDSYEQYF.

There are many counts of this clonotype. V is TRBV11-1 and J is TRBJ2-1, with unresolved D. V dropped 10 bases and J dropped 3 bases, with 10 bases sitting between them. The CDR3 is 12 amino acids. The germline V gene encodes CDR1 SGHAT and CDR2 FQDESV (reference sequence). CDR3 residues: CATSRLYNEQFF. Here the CDR3 DNA reads TGTGCCACCTCTAGACTCTACAATGAGCAGTTCTTC.

The chain carries TRBV20-1 and TRBJ2-1; D possibly corresponds to TRBD2 (6 bases). Germline V gene data show CDR1 as DFQATT and CDR2 as SNEGSKA (reference sequence). This CDR3 has 11 amino acids. Trimming removed 7 bases from V and 9 bases from J, with 13 bases in between. CDR3 region: CSVPGVSEQFF. The CDR3 DNA sequence: TGCAGTGTCCCGGGAGTTAGTGAGCAGTTCTTC.

This chain connects TRBV7-9 to TRBJ2-3, with D perhaps matching TRBD1 (8 bases). V was cut by 5 bases and J by 5 bases, with 29 bases left in between. The CDR3 loop spans 19 amino acids. The germline CDR1 and CDR2 sequences are SEHNR and FQNEAQ (reference sequence). CDR3 in amino acids: CASSAPTGEVLATVDTQYF. The CDR3, as DNA: TGTGCCAGCAGCGCCCCGACAGGGGAGGTACTAGCGACTGTAGATACGCAGTATTTT.